Each of the 16 T cell receptor beta chains below was sequenced from the same sample in a study of T cells in Graves' hyperthyroidism and ophthalmopathy. Amplification yielded TCR beta CDR3 regions, with RNA transcripts as the source. With the HTBI primer set, the TCR CDR3 went through a first round of RT-PCR. TCRdb processed the multiplex PCR reads anew with MiXCR; each CDR3 protein has one entry. This table holds about 420,000 distinct CDR3 sequences, approximately 15% found once. The sample was blood. The origin of the receptors is a woman aged 18-29 years with Graves' hyperthyroidism.

The table lists this clonotype with a few counts. The chain has TRBV5-8 and TRBJ1-1, with D perhaps matching TRBD1 (5 bases). Germline V CDR1 and CDR2: SGHTS, YDEGEE. The CDR3 has 11 amino acids. Trimming took 4 bases from V and 9 from J, leaving 10 bases between them. The CDR3 sequence is CASSQGLQAFF. The CDR3, as DNA: TGTGCCAGCAGCCAGGGTTTACAAGCTTTCTTT.

There are many counts of this clonotype. The rearrangement uses TRBV4-2 and TRBJ1-5, with 9 bases lining up with TRBD1. J gave up 6 bases and V 0 bases, and 6 bases lay outside the gene matches. CDR1 and CDR2 (germline): LGHNA, YNFKEQ. The length of the CDR3 is 16 residues. This CDR3 is CASSQEDRGRVQPQHF. CDR3 DNA sequence: TGTGCCAGCAGCCAAGAGGACAGGGGCCGAGTTCAGCCCCAGCATTTT.

There are a few counts of this clonotype. This sequence joins TRBV12-3 or TRBV12-4 and TRBJ2-3; 11 positions agree with TRBD2. CDR3 size: 15 residues. The V segment lost 6 bases and the J segment 4 bases; nucleotides outside the gene matches: 6. The CDR3 loop reads CASRDTSGSADTQYF. For the CDR3, the DNA is TGTGCCAGCAGAGATACTAGCGGGAGTGCAGATACGCAGTATTTT.

The gene calls are TRBV29-1 and TRBJ2-1; D remains unclear. Per the germline V gene, CDR1 is SQVTM and CDR2 is ANQGSEA. CDR3 length equals 11 residues. V was clipped by 4 bases and J by 12 bases, with 13 bases between them. Here the CDR3 DNA reads TGCAGCGTTGTAATAGGGCCGAGGCAGTTCTTC. This sequence encodes CSVVIGPRQFF.

This clonotype appeared a few times. The chain is built from TRBV19 and TRBJ1-5; tentatively, D is TRBD1 (5 bases). Trimming stripped 3 bases from V and 3 bases from J, with 9 bases between. The CDR3 sequence is 14 residues long. The germline gives CDR1 LNHDA, CDR2 SQIVND (reference sequence). The chain's CDR3 is CASSIWGLNQPQHF. The CDR3 DNA reads TGTGCCAGTAGTATCTGGGGACTCAATCAGCCCCAGCATTTT.

This clonotype has just a few counts. The chain links TRBV5-5 to TRBJ1-5; possible D gene TRBD1, 6 bases. The CDR3 has 15 amino acids. Germline values: CDR1 SGHKS, CDR2 YYEKEE (reference sequence). Trimming left V 4 bases short and J 13 bases short, with 24 bases between. The DNA for the CDR3 is TGTGCCAGCAGCCAGGACAGAGGCGTCGGATTGTCTCAGCATTTT. Its translation is CASSQDRGVGLSQHF.

This clonotype was seen ten or more times. The CDR3 DNA reads as TGTGCCAGCAGCTTGGCGACGCCCGGGGAGCTGTTTTTT. The encoded protein is CASSLATPGELFF. This rearrangement joins TRBV5-6 to TRBJ2-2; D is unclear. Germline V gives CDR1 SGHDT, CDR2 YYEEEE. The CDR3 extends over 13 amino acids. Trimming pared 0 bases from V and 6 bases from J, leaving 6 bases between. The full variable domain, in which reference TRBV5-6 and TRBJ2-2 provide the parts outside the CDR3, is DAGVTQSPTHLIKTRGQQVTLRCSPKSGHDTVSWYQQALGQGPQFIFQYYEEEERQRGNFPDRFSGHQFPNYSSELNVNALLLGDSALYLCASSLATPGELFFGEGSRLTVL.

This clonotype was found many times. The rearrangement uses TRBV28 and TRBJ1-5, with a weak D call TRBD1 (5 bases). CDR3 size: 16 residues. V lost 5 bases and J lost 1, with 15 bases in between. Germline V lookup: CDR1 MDHEN, CDR2 SYDVKM. The CDR3 nucleotides are TGTGCCAGCAGTGGGGTTGAGGGGCTGAGCAATCAGCCCCAGCATTTT. Its translation is CASSGVEGLSNQPQHF.

At least ten counts were recorded for this clonotype. The chain joins TRBV12-3 or TRBV12-4 to TRBJ1-6, with 7 bases lining up with TRBD1. The CDR3 runs 13 residues. The trim removed 5 bases at V and 10 bases at J, leaving 5 bases unmatched. CDR3 loop: CASSQTGQSPLHF. The CDR3, as DNA: TGTGCCAGCAGTCAGACAGGGCAATCACCCCTCCACTTT.

This clonotype showed up many times. The V gene is TRBV3-1, the J gene TRBJ2-2; 9 bases match TRBD1. With 4 bases clipped from V and 3 bases from J, the junction kept 3 bases outside the gene matches. CDR3 length: 15 amino acids. Germline V gives CDR1 LGHDT, CDR2 YNNKEL (reference sequence). CDR3 sequence (DNA): TGTGCCAGCAGCCCCAGGACAGGGGACACCGGGGAGCTGTTTTTT. Its translation: CASSPRTGDTGELFF. Together with reference TRBV3-1 and TRBJ2-2, the CDR3 gives the full variable domain: DTAVSQTPKYLVTQMGNDKSIKCEQNLGHDTMYWYKQDSKKFLKIMFSYNNKELIINETVPNRFSPKSPDKAHLNLHINSLELGDSAVYFCASSPRTGDTGELFFGEGSRLTVL.

Many counts were recorded for this clonotype. The rearrangement uses TRBV6-2 or TRBV6-3 and TRBJ2-7; 7 nucleotides match TRBD1. The CDR3 sequence is 13 residues long. V shed 6 bases, J shed 2 bases, and the junction held 4 bases outside the gene matches. Germline V CDR1 and CDR2: MNHEY, SVGEGT. CDR3 protein: CASRKTGTYEQYF. The CDR3 nucleotides are TGTGCCAGCAGAAAGACAGGGACCTACGAGCAGTACTTC.

At least ten counts were recorded for this clonotype. The chain has TRBV3-1 and TRBJ1-5; no reliable D call. The V gene's germline CDR1 is LGHDT and CDR2 YNNKEL (reference sequence). The CDR3 has 12 amino acids. The germline V and J ends were trimmed by 0 bases and 11 bases, with 8 bases remaining between them. In DNA, the CDR3 is TGTGCCAGCAGCCAAGATAGTGAAGCCCAGCATTTT. This translates into CASSQDSEAQHF.

In this sample, this clonotype turned up a few times. The chain uses TRBV3-1 and TRBJ1-5, with 7 bases fitting TRBD1. The germline V gene has CDR1 LGHDT and CDR2 YNNKEL (reference sequence). Trimming at V came to 0 bases and at J to 6 bases, leaving 5 bases not matched to a gene. CDR3 size: 15 residues. CDR3 protein: CASSQEGGGSQPQHF. The CDR3 coding sequence is TGTGCCAGCAGCCAAGAGGGAGGGGGCAGTCAGCCCCAGCATTTT.

This clonotype appeared many times. This chain uses TRBV28 with TRBJ2-1; D perhaps matches TRBD1 (5 bases). Trimming left V 1 base short and J 3 bases short, with 7 bases between. The V gene's germline CDR1 is MDHEN and CDR2 SYDVKM. The CDR3 is 14 residues long. The CDR3 nucleotides read TGTGCCAGCAGTTTATTACAGGTCTACAATGAGCAGTTCTTC. Protein: CASSLLQVYNEQFF. The full variable domain, completed using reference TRBV28 and TRBJ2-1, is DVKVTQSSRYLVKRTGEKVFLECVQDMDHENMFWYRQDPGLGLRLIYFSYDVKMKEKGDIPEGYSVSREKKERFSLILESASTNQTSMYLCASSLLQVYNEQFFGPGTRLTVL.

The table lists this clonotype with many counts. The chain links TRBV12-3 or TRBV12-4 to TRBJ2-1, with D maybe TRBD1 (5 bases). V was shortened by 3 bases and J by 9 bases, with 9 bases between the two germline ends. CDR3 length: 12 residues. This CDR3 reads CASSLTVAEQFF. DNA of the CDR3: TGTGCCAGCAGTTTGACAGTGGCTGAGCAGTTCTTC.

This clonotype has only a few counts. This chain joins TRBV7-9 and TRBJ2-7; D call uncertain. The CDR3 spans 15 residues. Looked up from germline, CDR1 is SEHNR and CDR2 is FQNEAQ (reference sequence). Trimming removed 1 base at V and 0 bases at J, with 10 bases between. The CDR3 sequence is CASSLGPEPSYEQYF. Here the CDR3 DNA reads TGTGCCAGCAGCTTAGGTCCGGAACCCTCCTACGAGCAGTACTTC.